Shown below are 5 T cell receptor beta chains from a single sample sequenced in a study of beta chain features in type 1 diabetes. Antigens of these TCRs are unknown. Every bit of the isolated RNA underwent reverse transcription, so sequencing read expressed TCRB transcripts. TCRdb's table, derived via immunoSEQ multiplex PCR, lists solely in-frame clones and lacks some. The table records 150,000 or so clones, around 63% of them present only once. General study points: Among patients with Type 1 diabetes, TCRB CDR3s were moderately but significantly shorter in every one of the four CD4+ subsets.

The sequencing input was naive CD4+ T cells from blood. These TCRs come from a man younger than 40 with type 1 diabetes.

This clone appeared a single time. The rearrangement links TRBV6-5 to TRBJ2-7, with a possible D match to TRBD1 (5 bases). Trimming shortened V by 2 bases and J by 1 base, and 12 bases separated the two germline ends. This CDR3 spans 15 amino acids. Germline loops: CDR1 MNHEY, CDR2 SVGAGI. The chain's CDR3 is CASSYDSWSSYEQYF. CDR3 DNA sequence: TGTGCCAGCAGTTACGACAGTTGGTCTTCCTACGAGCAGTACTTC.

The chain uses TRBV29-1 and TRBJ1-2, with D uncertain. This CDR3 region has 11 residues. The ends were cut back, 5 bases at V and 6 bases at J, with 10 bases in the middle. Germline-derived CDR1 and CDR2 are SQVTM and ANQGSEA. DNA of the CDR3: TGCAGCGTTATGTCCTCCGATGGCTACACCTTC. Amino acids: CSVMSSDGYTF. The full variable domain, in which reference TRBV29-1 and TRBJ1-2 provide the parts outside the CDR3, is SAVISQKPSRDICQRGTSLTIQCQVDSQVTMMFWYRQQPGQSLTLIATANQGSEATYESGFVIDKFPISRPNLTFSTLTVSNMSPEDSSIYLCSVMSSDGYTFGSGTRLTVV.

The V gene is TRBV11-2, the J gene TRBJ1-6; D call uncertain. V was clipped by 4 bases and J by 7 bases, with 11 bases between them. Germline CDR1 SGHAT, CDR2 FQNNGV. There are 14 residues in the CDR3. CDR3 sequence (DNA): TGTGCCAGCAGCTCCGGGAGAAAAAATTCACCCCTCCACTTT. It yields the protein CASSSGRKNSPLHF.

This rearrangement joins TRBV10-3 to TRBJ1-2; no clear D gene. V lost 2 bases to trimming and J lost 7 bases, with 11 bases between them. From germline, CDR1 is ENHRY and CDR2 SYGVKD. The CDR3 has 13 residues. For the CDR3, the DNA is TGTGCCATCAGTGAGGAAGGAGGATTTGGCTACACCTTC. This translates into CAISEEGGFGYTF.

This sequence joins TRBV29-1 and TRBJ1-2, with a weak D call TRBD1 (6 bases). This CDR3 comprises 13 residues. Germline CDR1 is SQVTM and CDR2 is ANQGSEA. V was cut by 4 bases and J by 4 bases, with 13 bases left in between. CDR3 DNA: TGCAGCGTTGGGACAGACTTCGGCTATGGCTACACCTTC. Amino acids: CSVGTDFGYGYTF.